The rows below give T cell receptor beta chains drawn from one sample of a study of blood T cell repertoires in COVID-19. This table comes from immunoSEQ multiplex PCR, and its TCRdb copy is limited to in-frame clones, with some not included. The top ten clones hold 2.5% to 3.5% of a sample with approximately 180,000 clones, 80% to 90% of them seen once. The specimen was peripheral blood. The source of these receptors is a man aged 55-75 years with acute or convalescent COVID-19. Each CDR3 is given with its conserved first and last residue. The D gene is left open where the match is weak. Size tells how often a clone was seen (once, few, many) or the class of an expanded clone, and some rows leave it out.

>TRBJ1-1|NA|TRBV28|NA
TGTGCCCTCACAGGGAACACTGAAGCTTTCTTT
CALTGNTEAFF
>TRBJ1-6|TRBD1|TRBV28|NA
TGTGCCAGCAGTTTAGGGGGGACAGGTAATTCACCCCTCCACTTT
CASSLGGTGNSPLHF
>TRBJ2-2|NA|TRBV21-1|NA
TGTGCCAGCAGCAAATATTGGCCTAGCGGGAGGGTGAACACCGGGGAGCTGTTTTTT
CASSKYWPSGRVNTGELFF
>TRBJ1-2|NA|TRBV2|NA
TGTGCCAGCCAACCGACGGGACCGTGGGAGGCTAGCTATGGCTACACCTTC
CASQPTGPWEASYGYTF
>TRBJ1-3|NA|TRBV3-1/TRBV3-2|NA
TGTGCCAGCAGCCAACAAGGGGGATCCTCTGGAAACACCATATATTTT
CASSQQGGSSGNTIYF
>TRBJ2-5|NA|TRBV6-9|NA
TGTGCCAGCAGTCGGAGGGTACCCCAGTACTTC
CASSRRVPQYF
>TRBJ1-5|NA|TRBV19|NA
TGTGCCAGTAGTACCCGACTGAGCAATCAGCCCCAGCATTTT
CASSTRLSNQPQHF
>TRBJ1-5|NA|TRBV23-1|NA
TGCGCCAGCAGTCACCGGAGTGGCAATCAGCCCCAGCATTTT
CASSHRSGNQPQHF
>TRBJ1-5|NA|TRBV6-1|NA
TGTGCCAGCAGGGCGACAGGCCCTAATCAGCCCCAGCATTTT
CASRATGPNQPQHF
>TRBJ2-2|NA|TRBV28|NA
TGTGCCAGCAGTTTACCCGACAGGAACACCGGGGAGCTGTTTTTT
CASSLPDRNTGELFF
>TRBJ1-1|NA|TRBV12-3/TRBV12-4|NA
TGTGCCAGCAGTTACGGGGGGGAGACTGAAGCTTTCTTT
CASSYGGETEAFF
>TRBJ1-1|NA|TRBV30|NA
TGTGCCTGGAGTGTTCTAGGAGGCACTGAAGCTTTCTTT
CAWSVLGGTEAFF
>TRBJ2-5|TRBD2|TRBV3-1/TRBV3-2|NA
TGTGCCAGCGGGACTTGGGGAGGGGAGACCCAGTACTTC
CASGTWGGETQYF
>TRBJ2-1|NA|TRBV6-1|NA
TGTGCCAGCAGTGAAGTAAGGGGTAGCTCCTACAATGAGCAGTTCTTC
CASSEVRGSSYNEQFF
>TRBJ1-5|NA|TRBV10-3|NA
TGTGCCATCAGCTGGACAGAGAGCAATCAGCCCCAGCATTTT
CAISWTESNQPQHF
>TRBJ2-7|NA|TRBV2|NA
TGTGCCAGCAGACTAACAGGGAACCCCTACGAGCAGTACTTC
CASRLTGNPYEQYF
>TRBJ1-1|NA|TRBV7-2|NA
TGTGCCAGCAGCCCGGCCGGACAGAACACTGAAGCTTTCTTT
CASSPAGQNTEAFF
>TRBJ2-1|TRBD1|TRBV9|NA
TGTGCCAGCAGCCCTCCGGGACAGTCTAATGAGCAGTTCTTC
CASSPPGQSNEQFF
>TRBJ2-1|NA|TRBV4-2|few
TGTGCCAGCAGCCAGGAGCTAGCGAGCTCCTACAATGAGCAGTTCTTC
CASSQELASSYNEQFF
>TRBJ2-7|NA|TRBV7-3|NA
TGTGCCAGCAGCTTGGGCCCAAGCTCCTACGAGCAGTACTTC
CASSLGPSSYEQYF
>TRBJ1-6|NA|TRBV6-5|NA
TGTGCCAGCAGACCTACAGTGGGTTCACCCCTCCACTTT
CASRPTVGSPLHF
>TRBJ2-1|NA|TRBV4-3|once
TGCGCCAGCAGCCAAGCCTGGGGGGCTAGCGGAGCAGGATATGAGCAGTTCTTC
CASSQAWGASGAGYEQFF
>TRBJ1-1|NA|TRBV27|NA
TGTGCCAGCCGTTGGCGGGTGAACACTGAAGCTTTCTTT
CASRWRVNTEAFF
>TRBJ2-2|TRBD2|TRBV29-1|NA
TGCAGCGCAGGAAGGACTAGCAGCACCGGGGAGCTGTTTTTT
CSAGRTSSTGELFF
>TRBJ2-7|TRBD2|TRBV5-1|once
TGCGCCAGCAGTTCCCTCCAGACTAGCAGATCCTACGAGCAGTACTTC
CASSSLQTSRSYEQYF
>TRBJ2-1|NA|TRBV4-1|once
TGCGCCAGCAGTAGGAGCGGAGTCAATGAGCAGTTCTTC
CASSRSGVNEQFF
>TRBJ2-3|NA|TRBV29-1|NA
TGCAGCGTTGGGTTGGGTCGGGCAGATACGCAGTATTTT
CSVGLGRADTQYF
>TRBJ1-2|TRBD1|TRBV28|NA
TGTGCCAGCTCTTTGACAGGGGGCTATGGCTACACCTTC
CASSLTGGYGYTF
>TRBJ2-1|TRBD1|TRBV7-9|NA
TGTGCCAGCAGCTTGGGGGACAGGGTAGGGAATGAGCAGTTCTTC
CASSLGDRVGNEQFF
>TRBJ2-7|NA|TRBV5-1|NA
TGCGCCAGCAGCCCGGGACATAGCTCCTACGAGCAGTACTTC
CASSPGHSSYEQYF
>TRBJ2-3|TRBD1|TRBV2|NA
TGTGCCAGCAGTGGGTACAGGGGCGGTACAGATACGCAGTATTTT
CASSGYRGGTDTQYF
>TRBJ1-5|NA|TRBV2|NA
TGTGCCAGCAGTGAAAACCGGAGCGGGGGAGCCCAGCATTTT
CASSENRSGGAQHF
>TRBJ2-2|TRBD2|TRBV7-9|NA
TGTGCCAGCAGCCGAGCGGGACTAGCGGGAGGGCTGAACACCGGGGAGCTGTTTTTT
CASSRAGLAGGLNTGELFF
>TRBJ2-3|NA|TRBV9|NA
TGTGCCAGCAGCGTAGCTAGCGCGCACACAGATACGCAGTATTTT
CASSVASAHTDTQYF
>TRBJ1-1|NA|TRBV3-1/TRBV3-2|NA
TGTGCCAGCAGCCAAGGCGGAGCAATGAACACTGAAGCTTTCTTT
CASSQGGAMNTEAFF
>TRBJ2-3|TRBD2|TRBV7-2|few
TGTGCCAGCAGCGGGACTAGCGGGAGGTCCCCTAGCACAGATACGCAGTATTTT
CASSGTSGRSPSTDTQYF
>TRBJ2-1|TRBD2|TRBV5-4|few
TGTGCCAGCAGCTTCCCGGGACTAGCGGGGGACAATGAGCAGTTCTTC
CASSFPGLAGDNEQFF
>TRBJ1-5|NA|TRBV28|NA
TGTGCCAGCAGTTTCACAGCAAATCAGCCCCAGCATTTT
CASSFTANQPQHF
>TRBJ2-7|TRBD2|TRBV13|NA
TGTGCCAGCAGCTCGGGACTAGCGGGAGCTTTTCAGTACTTC
CASSSGLAGAFQYF
>TRBJ1-4|NA|TRBV4-1|few
TGCGCCAGCAGCCAAGGGCTGATTAATGAAAAACTGTTTTTT
CASSQGLINEKLFF
>TRBJ2-7|TRBD2|TRBV5-1|NA
TGCGCCAGCAGCGAGGGGGGACTAGCGGGAGGGAGGACCTACGAGCAGTACTTC
CASSEGGLAGGRTYEQYF
>TRBJ2-7|NA|TRBV3-1/TRBV3-2|once
TGTGCCAGCAGCCGGTCTCGGGTAGGCTACGAGCAGTACTTC
CASSRSRVGYEQYF
>TRBJ2-7|NA|TRBV6-5|few
TGTGCCAGCAGTTACTCGGCAGGCTCCTACGAGCAGTACTTC
CASSYSAGSYEQYF
>TRBJ2-2|TRBD2|TRBV9|once
TGTGCCAGCAGCGTAGTAGGTAGCGGGAGTTTTGCGGCCGGGGAGCTGTTTTTT
CASSVVGSGSFAAGELFF
>TRBJ2-5|TRBD1|TRBV9|once
TGTGCCAGCAGCGGGACAGGGAAAGAGACCCAGTACTTC
CASSGTGKETQYF
>TRBJ1-2|NA|TRBV4-1|few
TGCGCCAGCAGCGTTACCGGGAACTCCTATGGCTACACCTTC
CASSVTGNSYGYTF
>TRBJ2-5|NA|TRBV7-7|NA
TGTGCTAGCAGCTTAGCGTCCGCGGCACATCAAGAGACCCAGTACTTC
CASSLASAAHQETQYF
>TRBJ2-1|TRBD1|TRBV5-1|NA
TGCGCCAGCAGCTCCGGACAGGGGTCCCGCGATGAGCAGTTCTTC
CASSSGQGSRDEQFF
>TRBJ2-2|NA|TRBV27|NA
TGTGCCAGCAGTTTTGATGCGGCCGGGGAGCTGTTTTTT
CASSFDAAGELFF
>TRBJ2-7|TRBD1|TRBV9|NA
TGTGCCAGCAGCGTAGCGGACAGGGGAAGGAAGCAGTACTTC
CASSVADRGRKQYF
>TRBJ1-6|NA|TRBV3-1/TRBV3-2|NA
TGTGCCAGCAGCCAACAGGGTTTGGGATCACCCCTCCACTTT
CASSQQGLGSPLHF
>TRBJ2-3|NA|TRBV18|NA
TGTGCCAGCTCACCAAGCCTGAGCACAGATACGCAGTATTTT
CASSPSLSTDTQYF
>TRBJ1-5|TRBD1|TRBV19|NA
TGTGCCAGTAACAGCGTGGACAGGGGCTGGGATCAGCCCCAGCATTTT
CASNSVDRGWDQPQHF